Below are 5 T cell receptor beta chains sequenced from a single sample in a study of patients and donors after allogeneic stem cell transplantation (dated by TCRdb to the early 2020s). The library came from RT-PCR. The instrument given in TCRdb is NextSeq 550. TCRdb reran the public reads through fastp at Q25 and MiXCR, keeping productive beta chains. Duplicate CDR3 protein sequences are folded into a single record with the most common DNA and genes. In all, the sample holds hundreds of thousands of distinct CDR3 sequences, and 16% of those were seen once. The top ten constitute just over 7% of the sample. Source material: blood, either unsorted or a sorted T cell fraction (not recorded which). The receptors originated from a human donor who was either an allogeneic HSCT recipient or a stem cell or donor lymphocyte infusion donor (not recorded which). It is not recorded whose cells these are; they may come from a transplant donor.

The chain is built from TRBV5-1 and TRBJ2-4; TRBD1 matches at 7 bases. The CDR3 spans 15 residues. Trimming cost V 0 bases and J 6 bases; bases outside gene matches: 6. CDR1 is SGHRS and CDR2 is YFSETQ in the germline V gene. Here the CDR3 reads CASSLVRDSRNIQYF. CDR3 nucleotides: TGCGCCAGCAGCTTGGTTCGGGACAGCAGAAACATTCAGTACTTC.

A few counts support this clonotype. The CDR3 DNA follows: TGCGCCAGCAGCTCCTCAGGGGGCCCTTCCTACAATGAGCAGTTCTTC. Its protein product is CASSSSGGPSYNEQFF. The chain uses TRBV5-1 and TRBJ2-1, with 8 bases that match TRBD1. The CDR3 contains 16 residues. Unmatched junction bases numbered 6, after V lost 3 bases and J lost 1 base. From germline, CDR1 is SGHRS and CDR2 YFSETQ.

In its sample, this clonotype was seen a few times. The chain couples TRBV11-2 to TRBJ2-1; weak D call: TRBD1 (5 bases). The germline gives CDR1 SGHAT, CDR2 FQNNGV. With 6 bases removed from V and 16 bases from J, the gap between germline ends came to 22 bases. The CDR3 has 13 amino acids. The CDR3 region is CASRQFSTGGFFF. Written as DNA, the CDR3 is TGTGCCAGCAGACAGTTCTCAACAGGCGGTTTCTTCTTC.

The chain has TRBV2 and TRBJ1-1, with D maybe TRBD1 (6 bases). Trimming cost V 7 bases and J 10 bases, with 13 bases left between them. CDR3 length: 11 amino acids. Germline CDR1 is SNHLY and CDR2 is FYNNEI. Here the CDR3 reads CASTQGSRAFF. Written as DNA, the CDR3 is TGTGCCAGCACTCAGGGGAGTAGAGCTTTCTTT.

This clonotype has at least ten counts. J is TRBJ2-5 and V is TRBV11-2; 7 bases fit TRBD1. J gave up 4 bases and V 0 bases, and 5 bases lay outside the gene matches. The CDR3 spans 15 residues. Germline CDR1 is SGHAT and CDR2 is FQNNGV. The CDR3 DNA sequence: TGTGCCAGCAGCTTAGATGGCAGGGGGTTAGAGACCCAGTACTTC. Translated: CASSLDGRGLETQYF.